The sequence of this T cell receptor beta chain was determined in a study of response to subunit inactivated influenza vaccine. Each CDR3 protein gets one entry after TCRdb re-called the RT-PCR reads with MiXCR. Here the sample spans about 540,000 distinct CDR3 sequences, roughly 25% being singletons. Germline assignment: CDR1 MNHEY and CDR2 SVGAGI. The CDR3 sequence is 13 residues long. V lost 2 bases, J lost 3 bases, and 7 bases lay in between. These data were also reused for a study on T cells expressing NK-cell markers. That report adds: As the method of synthesis, 5'RACE template switching with UMIs yielded TCR beta cDNA. NKG2C+ dominant clonotype frequencies in six donors were about 1.0-8% of CD8+ T cells. Specificity for HCMV among expanded NKG2C+ T cell clones was not established.

This TCR was recovered from a man aged 45 to 65 who received an inactivated influenza vaccine. This chain links TRBV6-5 with TRBJ1-2; tentatively, D is TRBD1 (6 bases). Here the sequenced sample was CD4+ T cells sorted from PBMCs, taken about 12 days after vaccination. The CDR3 bases are TGTGCCAGCAGTTACAAGGGGGACTATGGCTACACCTTC. This sequence encodes CASSYKGDYGYTF.